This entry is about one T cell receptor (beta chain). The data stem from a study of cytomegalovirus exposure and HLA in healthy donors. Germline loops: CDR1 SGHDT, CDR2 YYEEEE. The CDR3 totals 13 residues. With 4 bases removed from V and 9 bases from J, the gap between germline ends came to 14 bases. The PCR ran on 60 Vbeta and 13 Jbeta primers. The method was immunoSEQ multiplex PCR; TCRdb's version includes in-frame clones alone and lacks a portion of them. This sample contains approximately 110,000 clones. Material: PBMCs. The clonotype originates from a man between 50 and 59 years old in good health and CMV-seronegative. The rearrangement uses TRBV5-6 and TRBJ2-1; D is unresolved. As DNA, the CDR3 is TGTGCCAGCAGCATGGGTCGGGTAAGTGAGCAGTTCTTC. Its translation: CASSMGRVSEQFF.